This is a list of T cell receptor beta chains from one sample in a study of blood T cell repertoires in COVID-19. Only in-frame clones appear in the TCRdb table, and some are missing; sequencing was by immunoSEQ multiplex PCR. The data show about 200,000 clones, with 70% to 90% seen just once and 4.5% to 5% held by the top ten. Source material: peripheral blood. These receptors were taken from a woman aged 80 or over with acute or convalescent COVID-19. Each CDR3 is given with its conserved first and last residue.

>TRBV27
CASSKQGEATEAFF
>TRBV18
CASSLSVTGGSYEQYF
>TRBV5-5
CASSMDRVEEKLFF
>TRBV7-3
CASSPLPLAGGGAGELFF
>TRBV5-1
CASSLPGTGISYTF
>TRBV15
CATSRGSYEKLFF
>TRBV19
CASHDTSGKYETQYF
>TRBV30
CAWRRQDYEQYF
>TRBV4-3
CASSQDLGLVNTGELFF
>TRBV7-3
CASSLRDRNSPLHF
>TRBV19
CASSGQAPGNEQFF
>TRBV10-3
CATTWTAVAGNTIYF
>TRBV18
CASSPEVLRTDNSPLHF
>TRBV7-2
CASSPDRAGYNEQFF
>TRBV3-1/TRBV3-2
CASSPSAYNSPLHF
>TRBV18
CASSPTSGFYNEQFF
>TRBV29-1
CSLSAGADTQYF
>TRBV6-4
CASSVSGNTYNEQFF
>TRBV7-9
CASSFRVNEQFF
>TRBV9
CASSTRPEDRLGYTF
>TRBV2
CASHGTPLSSYEQYF
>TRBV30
CARGVGETQYF
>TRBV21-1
CASSKTVQGLWQPQHF
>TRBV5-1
CASSSTGQTDTQYF
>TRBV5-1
CASSLVIPYNEQFF
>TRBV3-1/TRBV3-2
CASSFLGGTEAFF
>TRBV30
CAWSTGYAEAFF
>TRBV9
CASSARGTMNTEAFF
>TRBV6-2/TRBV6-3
CASSYSRGTGRETQYF
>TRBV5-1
CASSLIPGLVTYEQYF
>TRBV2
CASSVGQGHTNTEAFF
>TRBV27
CASSRSDILQPQHF
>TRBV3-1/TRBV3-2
CASRPDSPSDSPLHF
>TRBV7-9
CASSVSGQGAGEQYF
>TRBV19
CASSIRDSSSQPQHF
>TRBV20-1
CSASSGATDTQYF
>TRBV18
CASSFFSFRGNQPQHF
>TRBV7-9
CASSLDEGAQFF
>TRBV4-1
CASSWDRGNIQYF
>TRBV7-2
CASSFEGEGYQPQHF
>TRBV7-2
CASSLVRGTDTQYF